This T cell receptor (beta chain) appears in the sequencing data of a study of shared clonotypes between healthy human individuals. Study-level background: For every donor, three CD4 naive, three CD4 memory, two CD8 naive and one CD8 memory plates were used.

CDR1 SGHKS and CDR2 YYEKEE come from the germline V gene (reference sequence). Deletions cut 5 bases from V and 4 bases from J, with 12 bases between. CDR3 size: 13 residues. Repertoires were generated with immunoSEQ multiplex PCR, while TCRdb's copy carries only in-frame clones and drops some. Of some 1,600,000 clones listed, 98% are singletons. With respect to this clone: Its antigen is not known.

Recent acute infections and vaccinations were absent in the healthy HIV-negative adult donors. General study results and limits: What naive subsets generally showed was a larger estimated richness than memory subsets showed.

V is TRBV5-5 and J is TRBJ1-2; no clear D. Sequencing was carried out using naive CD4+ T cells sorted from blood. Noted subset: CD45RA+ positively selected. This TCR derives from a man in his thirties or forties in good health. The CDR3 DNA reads TGTGCCAGCAGACGGACGGACGCCTATGGCTACACCTTC. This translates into CASRRTDAYGYTF.